Listed below are T cell receptor beta chains from one sample, sequenced in a study of cytomegalovirus exposure and HLA in healthy donors. Sequencing was performed with immunoSEQ multiplex PCR; in TCRdb, only in-frame clones are kept and a portion is missing. Here the sample spans 120,000 or so clones, roughly a sixth being singletons. Sequencing was carried out using PBMCs. These TCRs come from a female donor in good health and CMV-seropositive. Each CDR3 is given with its conserved first and last residue. The D gene is left open where the match is weak. Clone size is shown for a subset of rows, as once, few, many or a class of expanded clone.

size	V	J	D	CDR3	DNA
-	TRBV19	TRBJ1-5	-	CASSIQGLLSNQPQHF	TGTGCCAGTAGTATCCAGGGACTCCTAAGCAATCAGCCCCAGCATTTT
-	TRBV5-1	TRBJ2-1	TRBD2	CASSSLAGGTYNEQFF	TGCGCCAGCAGCTCCCTAGCGGGGGGAACCTACAATGAGCAGTTCTTC
few	TRBV5-4	TRBJ2-5	-	CASSLAFETQYF	TGTGCCAGCAGCTTGGCATTCGAGACCCAGTACTTC
-	TRBV10-3	TRBJ1-5	-	CAISDLADNQPQHF	TGTGCCATCAGTGACCTAGCTGACAATCAGCCCCAGCATTTT
-	TRBV7-2	TRBJ2-3	-	CASSQIGRDTQYF	TGTGCCAGCAGCCAGATTGGGCGAGATACGCAGTATTTT
-	TRBV4-3	TRBJ2-3	-	CASSRDQTTPERADTQYF	TGCGCCAGCAGCCGAGACCAGACTACACCAGAGCGTGCAGATACGCAGTATTTT
-	TRBV4-3	TRBJ2-7	-	CASSQSGAGDYEQYF	TGCGCCAGCAGCCAATCAGGGGCGGGGGACTACGAGCAGTACTTC
-	TRBV5-4	TRBJ2-7	TRBD1	CASSAGQGAYEQYF	TGTGCCAGCAGTGCCGGACAGGGTGCCTACGAGCAGTACTTC
-	TRBV29-1	TRBJ1-1	TRBD1	CSVDRGMNTEAFF	TGCAGCGTGGACAGGGGCATGAACACTGAAGCTTTCTTT
-	TRBV9	TRBJ2-3	-	CASSPRGLDTQYF	TGTGCCAGCAGCCCCCGGGGACTGGATACGCAGTATTTT
-	TRBV27	TRBJ2-3	TRBD2	CASILQASGGAETDTQYF	TGTGCCAGCATCCTACAGGCTAGCGGGGGGGCCGAGACAGATACGCAGTATTTT
-	TRBV6-5	TRBJ1-1	-	CASRGSLMNTEAFF	TGTGCCAGCAGGGGTAGCCTTATGAACACTGAAGCTTTCTTT
-	TRBV19	TRBJ1-2	-	CASSHSTGFYGYTF	TGTGCCAGTAGCCATTCGACAGGTTTCTATGGCTACACCTTC
few	TRBV7-9	TRBJ2-7	TRBD1	CASSLATGGSWEQYF	TGTGCCAGCAGCTTAGCGACAGGGGGCTCGTGGGAGCAGTACTTC
-	TRBV28	TRBJ1-5	TRBD1	CASTKGGTGVQPQHF	TGTGCCAGCACCAAGGGAGGGACAGGGGTTCAGCCCCAGCATTTT
-	TRBV28	TRBJ1-6	TRBD1	CASSPDRGSYNSPLHF	TGTGCCAGCAGTCCGGACAGGGGCTCCTATAATTCACCCCTCCACTTT
-	TRBV28	TRBJ2-7	-	CASSPTTGRYEQYF	TGTGCCAGCAGCCCCACGACAGGACGGTACGAGCAGTACTTC
-	TRBV7-3	TRBJ2-7	-	CASSLRGIPGEQYF	TGTGCCAGCAGCTTACGGGGTATCCCAGGCGAGCAGTACTTC
-	TRBV7-8	TRBJ1-2	TRBD1	CASSLAWDREYGYTF	TGTGCCAGCAGCTTAGCGTGGGACAGGGAGTATGGCTACACCTTC
many	TRBV6-4	TRBJ2-3	-	CASSDSAGTHTDTQYF	TGTGCCAGCAGTGACTCCGCGGGAACACACACAGATACGCAGTATTTT
few	TRBV5-4	TRBJ1-2	TRBD1	CASREYRGLGGYTF	TGTGCCAGCAGGGAGTACAGGGGTCTCGGTGGCTACACCTTC
-	TRBV4-2	TRBJ2-3	TRBD2	CASSQVFGAGGNQRTDTQYF	TGTGCCAGCAGCCAAGTTTTCGGGGCGGGAGGGAACCAACGCACAGATACGCAGTATTTT
-	TRBV11-1	TRBJ2-7	-	CASSPGLGALSRYEQYF	TGTGCCAGCAGCCCAGGGTTAGGGGCTCTCTCCCGCTACGAGCAGTACTTC
-	TRBV7-8	TRBJ2-7	-	CASSFNTAGNSYEQYF	TGTGCCAGCAGCTTTAACACCGCAGGCAACTCCTACGAGCAGTACTTC
few	TRBV5-4	TRBJ1-2	-	CASSLRPGDSYTF	TGTGCCAGCAGCTTGCGCCCAGGGGATAGCTACACCTTC
-	TRBV19	TRBJ2-1	-	CASSLWSYSNEQFF	TGTGCCAGTAGTCTGTGGTCTTATAGCAATGAGCAGTTCTTC
few	TRBV6-1	TRBJ2-7	TRBD1	CASRDRRTGAYEQYF	TGTGCCAGCAGGGACCGTAGGACAGGAGCCTACGAGCAGTACTTC
-	TRBV27	TRBJ2-2	TRBD2	CASSPNFSGRAGGELFF	TGTGCCAGCAGTCCCAACTTCAGCGGGAGGGCTGGCGGGGAGCTGTTTTTT
few	TRBV7-6	TRBJ2-3	TRBD2	CASSSGLAGGITDTQYF	TGTGCCAGCAGCTCGGGACTAGCGGGGGGGATCACAGATACGCAGTATTTT
few	TRBV10-3	TRBJ1-5	-	CAISASPGDSNQPQHF	TGTGCCATCAGTGCCAGCCCGGGGGATAGCAATCAGCCCCAGCATTTT
few	TRBV30	TRBJ2-7	-	CAWRLTEHYEQYF	TGTGCCTGGAGACTAACGGAGCACTACGAGCAGTACTTC
few	TRBV5-3	TRBJ1-1	-	CARSLQAEAFF	TGTGCCAGAAGCTTGCAGGCTGAAGCTTTCTTT
few	TRBV6-5	TRBJ1-2	-	CASSRGLANYGYTF	TGTGCCAGCAGTCGGGGTTTAGCTAACTATGGCTACACCTTC
-	TRBV7-9	TRBJ1-1	TRBD1	CASSFLGGGNTEAFF	TGTGCCAGCAGCTTCCTAGGGGGCGGGAACACTGAAGCTTTCTTT
-	TRBV4-3	TRBJ2-3	TRBD2	CASSQDWASGRDTQYF	TGCGCCAGCAGCCAAGATTGGGCTAGCGGTCGAGATACGCAGTATTTT
few	TRBV5-4	TRBJ2-3	TRBD1	CASGRDSHTDTQYF	TGTGCCAGCGGCCGGGACAGCCACACAGATACGCAGTATTTT
few	TRBV7-2	TRBJ2-5	-	CASRQAGEETQYF	TGTGCCAGCAGACAGGCAGGGGAAGAGACCCAGTACTTC
few	TRBV2	TRBJ1-6	-	CASSEEYNSPLHF	TGTGCCAGCAGTGAGGAGTATAATTCACCCCTCCACTTT
-	TRBV29-1	TRBJ1-1	TRBD1	CSVVLGTGGNEAFF	TGCAGCGTTGTTCTAGGGACAGGGGGGAATGAAGCTTTCTTT
-	TRBV10-1	TRBJ2-2	-	CASSDRGSNTGELFF	TGCGCCAGCAGTGATAGGGGCTCGAACACCGGGGAGCTGTTTTTT
-	TRBV7-6	TRBJ2-5	TRBD2	CASSLDAYRLAAGGETQYF	TGTGCCAGCAGCTTAGACGCATACCGACTAGCGGCGGGGGGAGAGACCCAGTACTTC
few	TRBV30	TRBJ1-5	-	CAWSVQGSGPQHF	TGTGCCTGGAGTGTACAGGGAAGTGGGCCCCAGCATTTT
-	TRBV6-6	TRBJ2-7	TRBD2	CASSTPRLAAYYEQYF	TGTGCCAGCAGTACACCGAGACTAGCGGCATACTACGAGCAGTACTTC
medium-sized	TRBV4-1	TRBJ1-2	-	CASSEPGVAGYTF	TGCGCCAGCAGCGAACCAGGGGTTGCTGGCTACACCTTC
-	TRBV29-1	TRBJ1-2	-	CSVESSRANYGYTF	TGCAGCGTTGAAAGTTCGCGAGCTAACTATGGCTACACCTTC
few	TRBV30	TRBJ2-3	TRBD1	CAWSVLDRDTDTQYF	TGTGCCTGGAGTGTACTGGACAGGGACACAGATACGCAGTATTTT
-	TRBV7-9	TRBJ2-1	-	CASSRHLAGGDEQFF	TGTGCCAGCAGTCGCCACCTTGCAGGCGGGGATGAGCAGTTCTTC
-	TRBV30	TRBJ1-5	-	CAWRADSPNQPQHF	TGTGCCTGGAGAGCTGACAGCCCCAATCAGCCCCAGCATTTT
-	TRBV11-2	TRBJ1-2	-	CASSLDRYGYTF	TGTGCCAGCAGCTTAGATCGGTATGGCTACACCTTC
few	TRBV19	TRBJ2-6	-	CASSTLGANVLTF	TGTGCCAGTAGTACTCTCGGGGCCAACGTCCTGACTTTC
few	TRBV6-1	TRBJ1-6	-	CASTSGPYNSPLHF	TGTGCCAGCACATCAGGGCCCTATAATTCACCCCTCCACTTT
-	TRBV10-3	TRBJ1-1	-	CAISEGGITEAFF	TGTGCCATCAGTGAGGGGGGGATCACTGAAGCTTTCTTT
-	TRBV25-1	TRBJ2-4	-	CASSSLNIQYF	TGTGCCAGTTCGAGCTTAAACATTCAGTACTTC